This T cell receptor (beta chain) appears in the sequencing data of a study of blood T cells in healthy people across ages (dated by TCRdb to the mid-2010s). Context from the whole study: In model experiments, template switching captured about one uniquely barcoded TCR beta cDNA molecule for every two T cells. Using deep sequencing normalized with unique cDNA molecular identifiers, the study measured how TCR beta repertoire diversity changes with age. The donors were split into four age groups: young (average roughly 15 years), middle-aged (roughly 42), aged (62) and long-lived (roughly 80). To avoid experimental bias, donors of different ages were spread randomly across the sequencing lanes. The study analyzed two additional independent replicas of 1 million unique cDNA reads from the same blood draw for two donors, one aged 18 to 30 and one aged 80 or older.

The donors were 40 or so Caucasian individuals from Russia, aged 6 to 90 years, who were systemically healthy. Ten milliliters of peripheral blood were drawn from each donor into EDTA-treated Vacutainer tubes. Ficoll-Paque density-gradient centrifugation was used to isolate PBMCs, with at least 6.5 million per sample. Trizol reagent was used to extract total RNA from PBMCs, with at least 5.5 micrograms per sample. The percentages of naive CD45RAhigh/CD27high T cells were determined by flow cytometry on a PBMC aliquot from every donor. The research as a whole found: The long-lived group showed more naive CD4+ T cells, fewer expanded clones and increased TCR diversity than the aged group, suggesting age selection. Because the CMV infection status of the donors was unknown, age-related changes in expanded clonotypes may potentially have been confounded. Conclusive comparison of naive and antigen-experienced compartments was prevented by the profiling of bulk unsorted PBMCs. As age increased, observed TCR beta diversity per million T cells dropped in a roughly linear way, and a significant reduction was already evident by age about 36. Estimates of total diversity based on one million sequenced T cells were considered lower bounds and underestimates. The percentage of naive T cells measured by flow cytometry correlated strongly with observed TCR beta diversity.

This clonotype was observed many times. Its antigen target is currently unknown. No base quality information exists; no much larger clone differs at one position. From a lookup of the germline V gene, CDR1 and CDR2 are LGHNA and YSLEER. The CDR3 sequence holds 15 residues, the cysteine and phenylalanine included. CDR3 DNA only is kept here, 45 bases in frame from base 1. Germline trimming amounts to 3 bases on V and 6 bases on J, with 5 as the count of junction bases outside the gene matches. Library method: 5' RACE. Sequencer: Illumina HiSeq 2500. A second PCR of about 6 to 11 cycles was run with a J-beta primer mix and a sample-barcoded 5' primer. A template-switch 5' adaptor carrying 12 random nucleotides introduced a unique molecular identifier onto each TCR beta cDNA molecule. Each sample yielded at least 3 million CDR3-containing paired-end reads. All of the RNA was converted into first-strand cDNA using the Mint cDNA synthesis kit, with a TRBC-specific oligonucleotide serving as the primer. All cDNA was treated with uracil-DNA glycosylase and then went through a first 18-cycle PCR with the universal primers M1SS and BC2_uni_R. For the original study's pipeline: For normalization, 1 million high-quality reads were randomly selected from each sample, with every read carrying a distinct molecular identifier. Reads with shared molecular identifiers were discarded instead of being binned into consensus sequences. MiTCR, run with a Q25 quality threshold and the strictest error-elimination algorithm, handled CDR3 identification, clonotype clustering and error correction. A nonparametric unseen species model with Euler transformation was used to estimate lower-bound total TCR beta diversity. TCRdb's own reprocessing of the public reads used fastp at Q25 and MiXCR and kept productive beta chains. Rows are unified per CDR3 protein, each entry keeping the most common DNA and genes. TCRdb, not the authors, supplied the V and J calls. This sample has about 780,000 distinct CDR3 sequences in its table, and around 45% of those were observed once. The ten largest clones take up around 18% of the sample.

This chain joins TRBV4-3 to TRBJ2-7, with 13 middle bases fitting TRBD2. The sequence came from a man older than 75 in good health. Material: blood. The sequenced DNA: TGCGCCAGCAGCCAGGGACTAGCGGGAACTGGCGAGCAGTACTTC. This gives the protein CASSQGLAGTGEQYF.